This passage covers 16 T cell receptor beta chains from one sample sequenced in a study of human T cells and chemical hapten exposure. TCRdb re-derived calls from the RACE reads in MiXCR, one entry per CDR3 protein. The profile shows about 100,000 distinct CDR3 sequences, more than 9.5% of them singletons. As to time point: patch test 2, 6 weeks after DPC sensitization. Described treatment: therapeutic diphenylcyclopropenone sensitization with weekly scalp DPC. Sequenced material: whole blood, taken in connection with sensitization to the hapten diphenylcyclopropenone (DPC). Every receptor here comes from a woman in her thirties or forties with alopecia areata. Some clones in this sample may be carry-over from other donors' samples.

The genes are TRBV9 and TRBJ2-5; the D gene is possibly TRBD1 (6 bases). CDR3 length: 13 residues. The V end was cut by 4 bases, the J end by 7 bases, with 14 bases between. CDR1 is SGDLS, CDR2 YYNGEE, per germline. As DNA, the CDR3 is TGTGCCAGCAGCACCGACAGGATAGGGACCCAGTACTTC. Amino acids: CASSTDRIGTQYF.

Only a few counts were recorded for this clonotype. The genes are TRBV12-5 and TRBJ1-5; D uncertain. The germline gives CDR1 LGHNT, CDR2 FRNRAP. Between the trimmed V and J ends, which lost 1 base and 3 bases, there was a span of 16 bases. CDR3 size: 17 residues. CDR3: CASGLAPDPRINQPQHF. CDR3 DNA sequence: TGTGCTAGTGGTTTGGCCCCCGACCCGCGGATCAATCAGCCCCAGCATTTT.

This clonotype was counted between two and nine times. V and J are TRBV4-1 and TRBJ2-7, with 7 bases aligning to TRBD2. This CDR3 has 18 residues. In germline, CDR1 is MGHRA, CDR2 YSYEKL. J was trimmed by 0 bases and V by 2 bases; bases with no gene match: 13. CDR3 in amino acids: CASSQLAGGSESSYEQYF. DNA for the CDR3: TGCGCCAGCAGCCAACTAGCCGGCGGGAGTGAAAGCTCCTACGAGCAGTACTTC.

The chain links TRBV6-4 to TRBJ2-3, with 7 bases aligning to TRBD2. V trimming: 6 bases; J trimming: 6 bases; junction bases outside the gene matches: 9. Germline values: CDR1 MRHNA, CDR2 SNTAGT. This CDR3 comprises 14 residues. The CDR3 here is CASSPGLGGDTQYF. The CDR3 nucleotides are TGTGCCAGCAGCCCCGGACTAGGAGGCGATACGCAGTATTTT.

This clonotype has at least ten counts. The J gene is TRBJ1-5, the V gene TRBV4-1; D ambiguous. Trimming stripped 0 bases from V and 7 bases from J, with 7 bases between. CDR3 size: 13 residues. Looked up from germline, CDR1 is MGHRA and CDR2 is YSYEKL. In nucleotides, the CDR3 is TGCGCCAGCAGCCAAGAGATTTTCCAGCCCCAGCATTTT. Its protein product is CASSQEIFQPQHF.

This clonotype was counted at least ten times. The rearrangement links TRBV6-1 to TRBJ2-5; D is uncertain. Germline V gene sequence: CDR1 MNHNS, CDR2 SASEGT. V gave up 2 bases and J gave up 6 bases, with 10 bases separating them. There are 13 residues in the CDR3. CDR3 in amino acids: CASSEKGGQTQYF. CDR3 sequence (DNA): TGTGCCAGCAGTGAAAAGGGTGGACAGACCCAGTACTTC.

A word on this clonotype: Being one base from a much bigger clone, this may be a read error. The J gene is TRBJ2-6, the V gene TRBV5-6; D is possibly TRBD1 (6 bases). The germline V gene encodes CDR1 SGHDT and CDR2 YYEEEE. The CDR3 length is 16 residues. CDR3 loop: CASSSPTGFGTNVLTF. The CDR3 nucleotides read TGTGCCAGCAGCTCGCCCACAGGGTTTGGGACCAACGTCCTGACTTTC.

CDR3 DNA sequence: TGTGCCAGCAGCGTAGCTGCTAGCGGTTCCTACGAGCAGTACTTC. This gives the protein CASSVAASGSYEQYF. The chain employs TRBV9 and TRBJ2-7; 7 nucleotides match TRBD2. CDR1 SGDLS and CDR2 YYNGEE come from the germline V gene. Germline trimming cut 0 bases from V and 1 base from J; bases unmatched to any gene: 4. This CDR3 comprises 15 residues.

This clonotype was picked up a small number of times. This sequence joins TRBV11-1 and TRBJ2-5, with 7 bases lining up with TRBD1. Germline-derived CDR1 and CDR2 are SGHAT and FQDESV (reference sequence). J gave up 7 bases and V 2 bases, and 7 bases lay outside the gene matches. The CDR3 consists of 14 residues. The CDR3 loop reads CASSLRGQPGTQYF. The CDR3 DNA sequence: TGTGCCAGCAGCTTAAGGGGACAGCCAGGGACCCAGTACTTC.

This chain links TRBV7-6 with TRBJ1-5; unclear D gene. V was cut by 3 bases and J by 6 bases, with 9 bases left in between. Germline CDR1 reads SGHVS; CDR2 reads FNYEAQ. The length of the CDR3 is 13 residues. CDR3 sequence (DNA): TGTGCCAGCAGCTTCGGGCACGGTCAGCCCCAGCATTTT. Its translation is CASSFGHGQPQHF.

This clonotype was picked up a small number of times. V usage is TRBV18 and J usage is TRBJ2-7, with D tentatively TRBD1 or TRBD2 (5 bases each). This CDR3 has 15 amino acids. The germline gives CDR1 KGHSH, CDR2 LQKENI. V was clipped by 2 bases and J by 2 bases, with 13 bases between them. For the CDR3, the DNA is TGTGCCAGCTCACCAGTGTCCGGGGCGACCTACGAGCAGTACTTC. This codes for CASSPVSGATYEQYF.

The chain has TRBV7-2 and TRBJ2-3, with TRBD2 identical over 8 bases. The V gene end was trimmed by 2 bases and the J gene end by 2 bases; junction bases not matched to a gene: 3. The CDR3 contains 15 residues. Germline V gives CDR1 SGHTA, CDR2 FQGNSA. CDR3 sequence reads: CASSLSGGLTDTQYF. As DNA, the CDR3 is TGTGCCAGCAGCTTATCGGGGGGGCTCACAGATACGCAGTATTTT.

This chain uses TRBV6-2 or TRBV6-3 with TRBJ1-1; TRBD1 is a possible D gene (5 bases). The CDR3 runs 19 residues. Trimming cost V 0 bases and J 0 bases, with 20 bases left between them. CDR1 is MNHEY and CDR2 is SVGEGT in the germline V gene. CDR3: CASSYSRGASGGMNTEAFF. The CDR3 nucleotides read TGTGCCAGCAGTTACTCGAGGGGTGCGAGCGGGGGAATGAACACTGAAGCTTTCTTT.

CDR3: CASSSDLHGLAGGFGQYF. Written as DNA, the CDR3 is TGTGCCAGCAGTTCCGATCTACATGGACTAGCGGGAGGCTTTGGGCAGTACTTC. The rearrangement links TRBV27 to TRBJ2-7; 14 nucleotides line up with TRBD2. The CDR3 totals 18 residues. Looked up from germline, CDR1 is MNHEY and CDR2 is SMNVEV (reference sequence). Losses at the gene ends were 4 bases for V and 9 bases for J; bases not matched to a gene: 17.

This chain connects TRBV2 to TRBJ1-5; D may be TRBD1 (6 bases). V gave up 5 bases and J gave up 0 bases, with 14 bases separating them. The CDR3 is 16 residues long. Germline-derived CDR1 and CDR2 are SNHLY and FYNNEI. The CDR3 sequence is CASSYGTTFSNQPQHF. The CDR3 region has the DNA TGTGCCAGCAGTTATGGGACAACTTTTAGCAATCAGCCCCAGCATTTT.

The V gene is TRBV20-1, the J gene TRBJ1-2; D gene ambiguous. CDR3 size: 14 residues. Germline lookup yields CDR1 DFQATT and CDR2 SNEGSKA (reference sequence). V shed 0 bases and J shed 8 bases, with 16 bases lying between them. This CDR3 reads CSAREASALPGYTF. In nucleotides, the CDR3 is TGCAGTGCTAGAGAGGCCTCCGCTCTGCCGGGCTACACCTTC.